This T cell receptor (beta chain) was retrieved from a study of CD8+CD57+ T cells in acquired aplastic anemia. Overall study context: There were 10 million or so reads, on average, for CD4+ cells from healthy donors.

It was genomic DNA that served as the template for profiling TCR beta VDJ and CDR3. Each CDR3 protein gets one entry after TCRdb re-called the reads with MiXCR. The data hold 180,000 or so distinct CDR3 sequences, with less than 55% observed a single time. Germline trimming cut 10 bases from V and 6 bases from J; bases unmatched to any gene: 18. Germline values: CDR1 ENHRY, CDR2 SYGVKD. The CDR3 is made up of 15 amino acids. The V and J genes are TRBV10-3 and TRBJ2-7, with 7 bases aligning to TRBD2. The sample consisted of sorted CD4+, CD8+, or CD8+CD57+ T cells (not recorded which) from PBMCs. The receptor was isolated from a human donor in good health. This CDR3 reads CASGSRDGGFAEQYF. DNA for the CDR3: TGTGCCAGCGGATCCCGGGACGGGGGGTTTGCCGAGCAGTACTTC.